These 6 T cell receptor beta chains were sequenced from one sample in a study of human T cells and chemical hapten exposure (dated by TCRdb to the early 2020s). The sample's treatment or condition label is to be understood as: therapeutic diphenylcyclopropenone sensitization with weekly scalp DPC. Library preparation attached unique molecular identifiers to individual cDNA molecules for quantitative, reproducible TCR counting. TCRdb reprocessed the public reads (quality trimming at Q25 with fastp, clone calling with MiXCR) and kept in-frame beta chains. Rows are unified per CDR3 protein, each entry keeping the most common DNA and genes. This sample is represented by several thousand distinct CDR3 sequences; roughly 49% of them were singletons. Approximately 3.5% of the sample is held by the ten biggest clonotypes. The sample in question was whole blood, obtained before DPC sensitization or 2, 6, or about 24 weeks after (not recorded which). These receptors came from an adult with alopecia areata. Some clones in this sample may be carry-over from other donors' samples. This table probably holds off-target reads from a library built for another chain.

The V call is TRBV12-3 or TRBV12-4, the J call TRBJ1-6; a possible D gene is TRBD1 (5 bases). This CDR3 region has 14 residues. V lost 6 bases and J 5 bases, leaving 11 bases between the germline ends. CDR3 sequence (DNA): TGTGCCAGCAGCCTGGGACGGGATAATTCACCCCTCCACTTT. It is translated as CASSLGRDNSPLHF.

The chain carries TRBV3-1 and TRBJ2-7, with a weak D call TRBD2 (5 bases). The length of the CDR3 is 12 residues. In germline, CDR1 is LGHDT, CDR2 YNNKEL (reference sequence). V was trimmed by 1 base and J by 6 bases, leaving 7 bases between them. The DNA for the CDR3 is TGTGCCAGCAGCCAAGTAGCGAGCGAGCAGTACTTC. This codes for CASSQVASEQYF.

This clonotype has a handful of counts. The rearrangement links TRBV9 to TRBJ2-1; 13 bases are a match to TRBD2. The V and J ends lost 0 bases and 8 bases, in that order; junction bases with no gene match: 2. Germline CDR1 is SGDLS and CDR2 is YYNGEE. This CDR3 spans 15 amino acids. CDR3: CASSVGTSGSDEQFF. CDR3 coding DNA: TGTGCCAGCAGCGTAGGGACTAGCGGGAGCGATGAGCAGTTCTTC.

This clonotype was found a few times. The rearrangement joins TRBV6-5 to TRBJ2-1; D is perhaps TRBD1 or TRBD2 (5 bases each). CDR1 and CDR2 (germline): MNHEY, SVGAGI. The CDR3 is 14 residues long. Trimming took 8 bases from V and 0 from J, leaving 11 bases between them. The CDR3: CASQGVNSYNEQFF. DNA of the CDR3: TGTGCCAGCCAGGGAGTAAACTCCTACAATGAGCAGTTCTTC.

This clonotype was picked up a small number of times. This chain links TRBV28 with TRBJ2-5; D is undetermined. In germline, CDR1 is MDHEN, CDR2 SYDVKM. V was trimmed by 7 bases and J by 0 bases, leaving 12 bases between them. The CDR3 contains 14 residues. The CDR3 loop is CASTSSGYQETQYF. CDR3 in DNA: TGTGCCAGCACTTCCTCAGGTTACCAAGAGACCCAGTACTTC.

This clonotype showed up just a few times. V and J are TRBV4-1 and TRBJ2-2; no firm D call. From germline, CDR1 is MGHRA and CDR2 YSYEKL. Trimming removed 4 bases from V and 0 bases from J, with 6 bases in between. The CDR3 is 14 amino acids. The chain's CDR3 is CASSLQTNTGELFF. The CDR3 region has the DNA TGCGCCAGCAGCCTGCAAACGAACACCGGGGAGCTGTTTTTT.